This is a list of T cell receptor beta chains from one sample in a study of shared clonotypes between healthy human individuals. TCRdb's table, derived via immunoSEQ multiplex PCR, lists solely in-frame clones and lacks some. Among about 2 million clones listed, 90% to 95% were seen once. Sequenced material: naive CD4+ T cells sorted from blood. These TCRs come from a man between 18 and 29 years old in good health. CDR3s include the opening cysteine and the closing phenylalanine or tryptophan. D genes are given only for firm matches. Clone size is shown for a subset of rows, as once, few, many or a class of expanded clone.

v_gene	len	j_gene	abundance	d_gene	CDR3nt	CDR3aa
TRBV4-1	14	TRBJ1-2	once	TRBD1	TGCGCCAGCAGCCAACCGGACAGGGGCCATGGCTACACCTTC	CASSQPDRGHGYTF
TRBV10-1	12	TRBJ2-3	-	-	TGCGCCAGCAGTGCCAGCGGAGATACGCAGTATTTT	CASSASGDTQYF
TRBV6-5	14	TRBJ2-7	once	-	TGTGCCAGCAGTTCTGGACAGAAGTACTACGAGCAGTACTTC	CASSSGQKYYEQYF
TRBV4-3	16	TRBJ1-3	-	TRBD1	TGCGCCAGCAGCCAAGGCGTTCAGGGGGCAGGAAACACCATATATTTT	CASSQGVQGAGNTIYF
TRBV2	15	TRBJ2-5	-	-	TGTGCCAGCAGTGATGGCAGGGTCCCCCAAGAGACCCAGTACTTC	CASSDGRVPQETQYF
TRBV2	14	TRBJ1-5	-	-	TGTGCCAGCAGTCCGACCGGGACACCGGAGCCCCAGCATTTT	CASSPTGTPEPQHF
TRBV2	12	TRBJ2-7	-	-	TGTGCCAGCAGTGCCCGGGGTAACGAGCAGTACTTC	CASSARGNEQYF
TRBV6-1	16	TRBJ2-5	-	TRBD2	TGTGCCAGCAGTGCTCTAGCGGGGAGAACCCAAGAGACCCAGTACTTC	CASSALAGRTQETQYF
TRBV7-3	16	TRBJ1-1	-	-	TGTGCCAGCAGCTCCCAGGGTCAAAAGGGAAGGACTGAAGCTTTCTTT	CASSSQGQKGRTEAFF
TRBV12-5	13	TRBJ2-7	-	-	TGTGCTAGTGGTTTGGTAAACAGAAACGAGCAGTACTTC	CASGLVNRNEQYF
TRBV6-5	14	TRBJ2-3	-	-	TGTGCCAGCAGTTACAACGCAGGCCCAGATACGCAGTATTTT	CASSYNAGPDTQYF
TRBV13	16	TRBJ2-2	-	-	TGTGCCAGCAGCTTGGGCGGGGGACAGAACACCGGGGAGCTGTTTTTT	CASSLGGGQNTGELFF
TRBV18	16	TRBJ2-1	-	TRBD2	TGTGCCAGCTCACCACCGACGGCGGGGGGGCCCGATGAGCAGTTCTTC	CASSPPTAGGPDEQFF
TRBV19	12	TRBJ1-5	-	-	TGTGCCAGCACCCAGCTCGGTGGGCCCCAGCATTTT	CASTQLGGPQHF
TRBV29-1	13	TRBJ1-1	-	-	TGCAGCGTTGAGGGGGCGGGGAACACTGAAGCTTTCTTT	CSVEGAGNTEAFF
TRBV10-3	15	TRBJ2-3	-	-	TGTGCCATCAGTGAGTCGACAGTCCGCACAGATACGCAGTATTTT	CAISESTVRTDTQYF
TRBV6-1	15	TRBJ1-5	-	-	TGTGCCAGCAGCCAGGGGTCGGTGAATAATCAGCCCCAGCATTTT	CASSQGSVNNQPQHF
TRBV2	15	TRBJ2-3	-	TRBD2	TGTGCCAGCAGTGAACTAGCGGGAGGATCAGATACGCAGTATTTT	CASSELAGGSDTQYF
TRBV6-1	15	TRBJ2-2	-	TRBD2	TGTGCCAGCAGAGGGAGGGCCCCGGGGACCGGGGAGCTGTTTTTT	CASRGRAPGTGELFF
TRBV30	14	TRBJ1-3	-	-	TGTGCCTGGAGAAAGGCGTCCTCTGGAAACACCATATATTTT	CAWRKASSGNTIYF
TRBV7-2	16	TRBJ2-7	-	-	TGTGCCAGCAGCTTCCCAGGGTCACGACTTTTATACGAGCAGTACTTC	CASSFPGSRLLYEQYF
TRBV5-4	13	TRBJ2-5	-	-	TGTGCCAGCAGCTCGGCCCCCGCGGAGACCCAGTACTTC	CASSSAPAETQYF
TRBV27	15	TRBJ1-4	-	TRBD1	TGTGCCAGCAGCCGAACAGGGGGAACTAATGAAAAACTGTTTTTT	CASSRTGGTNEKLFF
TRBV15	14	TRBJ2-7	-	-	TGTGCCACCAGCCAGATGGCAGGACGCTACGAGCAGTACTTC	CATSQMAGRYEQYF
TRBV7-3	14	TRBJ1-1	-	-	TGTGCCAGCAGCTTCGGCATATGGGGCACTGAAGCTTTCTTT	CASSFGIWGTEAFF
TRBV11-2	15	TRBJ2-5	once	-	TGTGCCAGCAGCTTTTCGGCAGGGGAGCAAGAGACCCAGTACTTC	CASSFSAGEQETQYF
TRBV9	16	TRBJ1-6	-	-	TGTGCCAGCAGCCTTGAAGGACGGAGGGCCAATTCACCCCTCCACTTT	CASSLEGRRANSPLHF
TRBV16	13	TRBJ1-2	-	TRBD1	TGTGCCAGCAGCCCGGGACAGGGGTATGGCTACACCTTC	CASSPGQGYGYTF
TRBV19	15	TRBJ1-6	-	TRBD1	TGTGCTTCAGGACAGGGGAGCTCCTATAATTCACCCCTCCACTTT	CASGQGSSYNSPLHF
TRBV6-1	14	TRBJ2-7	-	-	TGTGCCAGCAGTGAAGTCGGAGCTAACTACGAGCAGTACTTC	CASSEVGANYEQYF
TRBV9	16	TRBJ2-2	-	-	TGTGCCAGCAGCGTATGGGGAGTAGCGAACACCGGGGAGCTGTTTTTT	CASSVWGVANTGELFF
TRBV18	14	TRBJ1-2	-	-	TGTGCCAGCTCACCTGACAGGAGGGGGGATGGCTACACCTTC	CASSPDRRGDGYTF
TRBV5-6	14	TRBJ2-7	-	-	TGTGCCAGCAGCCCCCGACAATGGGACAACGAGCAGTACTTC	CASSPRQWDNEQYF
TRBV7-7	20	TRBJ2-2	-	TRBD2	TGTGCTAGCAGCTTAGCCCCGCGGGGAGCGGGAGGGCCGGACACCGGGGAGCTGTTTTTT	CASSLAPRGAGGPDTGELFF
TRBV7-9	18	TRBJ2-5	-	TRBD1	TGTGCCAGCAGCCGACAAATTTTGACAGGGGGCGCCTATGAGACCCAGTACTTC	CASSRQILTGGAYETQYF
TRBV18	13	TRBJ1-2	once	-	TGTGCCAGCTCACCGCAGGGGTACTATGGCTACACCTTC	CASSPQGYYGYTF
TRBV18	15	TRBJ1-5	few	-	TGTGCCAGCTCGATGGGGGCTAGGGGCAATCAGCCCCAGCATTTT	CASSMGARGNQPQHF